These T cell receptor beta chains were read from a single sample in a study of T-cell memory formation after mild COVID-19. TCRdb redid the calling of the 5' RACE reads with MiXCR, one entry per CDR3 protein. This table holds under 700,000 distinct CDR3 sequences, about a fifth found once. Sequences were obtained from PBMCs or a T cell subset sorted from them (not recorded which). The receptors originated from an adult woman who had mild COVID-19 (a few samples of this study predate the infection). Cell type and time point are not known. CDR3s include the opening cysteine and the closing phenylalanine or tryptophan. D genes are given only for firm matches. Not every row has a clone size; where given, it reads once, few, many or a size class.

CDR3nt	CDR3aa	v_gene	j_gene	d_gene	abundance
TGTGCCAGCAGCTTTGAACAGGGGACTGAAGCTTTCTTT	CASSFEQGTEAFF	TRBV7-9	TRBJ1-1	TRBD1	few
TGTGCCAGCAGCTTAGCTAGCGGGAATGATCTAGATACGCAGTATTTT	CASSLASGNDLDTQYF	TRBV7-6	TRBJ2-3	TRBD2	-
TGTGCCAGCAGCGTAGCTTTGGACACCTATGGCTACACCTTC	CASSVALDTYGYTF	TRBV9	TRBJ1-2	-	many
TGCGCCAGCAGCACAGGTTCGTTTGGAAACACCATATATTTT	CASSTGSFGNTIYF	TRBV5-1	TRBJ1-3	-	-
TGTGCCAGCAGATCGAGCGGGTTGAACGAGCAGTTCTTC	CASRSSGLNEQFF	TRBV12-3/TRBV12-4	TRBJ2-1	-	many
TGTGCCAGCAGCTCGGACAGGGGTGTCGTTGATGAAAAACTGTTTTTT	CASSSDRGVVDEKLFF	TRBV11-2	TRBJ1-4	TRBD1	-
TGTGCCAGCAGGGACACGATAGTCTACGAGCAGTACTTC	CASRDTIVYEQYF	TRBV25-1	TRBJ2-7	-	-
TGTGCCAGCAGCTACCGACAGGGGGGGAACACTGAAGCTTTCTTT	CASSYRQGGNTEAFF	TRBV11-1	TRBJ1-1	TRBD1	-
TGCGCCAGCAGCCAGGGGGACACCACAGATACGCAGTATTTT	CASSQGDTTDTQYF	TRBV5-1	TRBJ2-3	TRBD1	few
TGTGCCAGCAGCACAGGGGGCCCTGGAAACACCATATATTTT	CASSTGGPGNTIYF	TRBV3-1	TRBJ1-3	TRBD1	-
TGTGCCAGCAGCCCTTTAGCGGGAGATGCAGAGACCCAGTACTTC	CASSPLAGDAETQYF	TRBV11-3	TRBJ2-5	TRBD2	-
TGTGCCTGGAGTGTAGGGACTAGCGGTTACACAGATACGCAGTATTTT	CAWSVGTSGYTDTQYF	TRBV30	TRBJ2-3	TRBD2	few
TGTGCCAGCTCACCGGGAACAGGGGGTCTTTACGAGCAGTACTTC	CASSPGTGGLYEQYF	TRBV18	TRBJ2-7	TRBD1	-
TGTGCCAGCAGCTATGGGACGGAGAGCTCTGGGGCCAACGTCCTGACTTTC	CASSYGTESSGANVLTF	TRBV2	TRBJ2-6	-	many
TGCAGCGTTGTGTTCGGAGTGGGGGTCAATGAGCAGTTCTTC	CSVVFGVGVNEQFF	TRBV29-1	TRBJ2-1	-	-
TGCGCCAGCAGCCATCGGGACAGGGGTTCGGACACTGAAGCTTTCTTT	CASSHRDRGSDTEAFF	TRBV4-1	TRBJ1-1	TRBD1	-